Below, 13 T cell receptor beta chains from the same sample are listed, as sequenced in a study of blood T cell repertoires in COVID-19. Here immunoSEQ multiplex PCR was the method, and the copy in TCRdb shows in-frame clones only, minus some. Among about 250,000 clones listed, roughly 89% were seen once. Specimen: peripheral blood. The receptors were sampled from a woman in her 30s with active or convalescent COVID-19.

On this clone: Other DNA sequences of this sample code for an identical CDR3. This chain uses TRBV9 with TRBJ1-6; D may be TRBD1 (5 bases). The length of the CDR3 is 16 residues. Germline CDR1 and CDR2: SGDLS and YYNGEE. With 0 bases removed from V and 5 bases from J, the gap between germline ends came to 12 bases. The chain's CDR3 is CASSVGSQGNNSPLHF. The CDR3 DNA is TGTGCCAGCAGCGTAGGGTCCCAGGGTAATAATTCACCCCTCCACTTT. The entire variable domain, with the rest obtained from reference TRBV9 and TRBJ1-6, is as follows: DSGVTQTPKHLITATGQRVTLRCSPRSGDLSVYWYQQSLDQGLQFLIQYYNGEERAKGNILERFSAQQFPDLHSELNLSSLELGDSALYFCASSVGSQGNNSPLHFGNGTRLTVT.

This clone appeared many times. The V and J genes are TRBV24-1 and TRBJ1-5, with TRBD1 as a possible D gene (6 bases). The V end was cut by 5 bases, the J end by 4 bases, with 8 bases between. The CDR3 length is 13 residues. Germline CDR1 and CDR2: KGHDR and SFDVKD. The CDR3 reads CATSGQENQPQHF. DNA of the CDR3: TGTGCCACCAGTGGACAGGAAAATCAGCCCCAGCATTTT.

CDR3 DNA: TGCAGCGTTGAAGTTGGAGGGGCAGGAGGGGATACGCAGTATTTT. This translates into CSVEVGGAGGDTQYF. The rearrangement uses TRBV29-1 and TRBJ2-3, with D perhaps TRBD2 (6 bases). The V end lost 1 base, the J end lost 6 bases, and 17 bases lay between the germline ends. CDR3 length: 15 amino acids. CDR1 and CDR2 (germline): SQVTM, ANQGSEA.

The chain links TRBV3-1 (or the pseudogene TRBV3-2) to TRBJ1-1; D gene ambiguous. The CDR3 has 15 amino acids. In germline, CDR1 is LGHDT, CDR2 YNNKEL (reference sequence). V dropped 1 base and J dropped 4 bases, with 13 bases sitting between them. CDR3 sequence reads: CASSQGNWGGTEAFF. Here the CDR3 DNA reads TGTGCCAGCAGCCAAGGGAATTGGGGAGGCACTGAAGCTTTCTTT.

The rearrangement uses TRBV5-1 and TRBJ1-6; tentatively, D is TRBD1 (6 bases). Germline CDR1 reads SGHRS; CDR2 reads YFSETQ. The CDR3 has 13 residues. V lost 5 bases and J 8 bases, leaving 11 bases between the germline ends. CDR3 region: CASSETGYSPLHF. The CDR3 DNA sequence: TGCGCCAGCAGTGAGACAGGATATTCACCCCTCCACTTT.

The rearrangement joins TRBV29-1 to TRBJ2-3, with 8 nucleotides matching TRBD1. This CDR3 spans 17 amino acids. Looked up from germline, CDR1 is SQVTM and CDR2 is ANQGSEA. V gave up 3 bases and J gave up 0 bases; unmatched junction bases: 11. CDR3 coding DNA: TGCAGCGTTGATCTTTGGGGGACAGGCCATAGCACAGATACGCAGTATTTT. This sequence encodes CSVDLWGTGHSTDTQYF.

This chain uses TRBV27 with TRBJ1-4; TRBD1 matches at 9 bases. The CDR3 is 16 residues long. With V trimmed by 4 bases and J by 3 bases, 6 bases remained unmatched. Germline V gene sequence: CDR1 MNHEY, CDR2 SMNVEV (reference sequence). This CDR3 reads CASSSNRGRSNEKLFF. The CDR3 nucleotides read TGTGCCAGCAGTTCCAACAGGGGGCGTTCTAATGAAAAACTGTTTTTT.

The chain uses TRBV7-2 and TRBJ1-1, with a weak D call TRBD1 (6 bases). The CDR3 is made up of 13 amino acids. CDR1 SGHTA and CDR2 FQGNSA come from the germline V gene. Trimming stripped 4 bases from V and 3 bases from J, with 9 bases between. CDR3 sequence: CASSSYRDTEAFF. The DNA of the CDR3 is TGTGCCAGCAGCTCGTACAGGGACACTGAAGCTTTCTTT.

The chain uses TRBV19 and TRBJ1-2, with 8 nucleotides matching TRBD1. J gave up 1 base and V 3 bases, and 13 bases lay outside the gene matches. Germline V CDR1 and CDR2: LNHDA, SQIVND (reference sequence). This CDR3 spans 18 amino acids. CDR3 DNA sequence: TGTGCCAGTAGTATCAGAAAACTGACAGGGGACCTTAACTATGGCTACACCTTC. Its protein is CASSIRKLTGDLNYGYTF. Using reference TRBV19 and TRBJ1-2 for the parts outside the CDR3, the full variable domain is DGGITQSPKYLFRKEGQNVTLSCEQNLNHDAMYWYRQDPGQGLRLIYYSQIVNDFQKGDIAEGYSVSREKKESFPLTVTSAQKNPTAFYLCASSIRKLTGDLNYGYTFGSGTRLTVV.

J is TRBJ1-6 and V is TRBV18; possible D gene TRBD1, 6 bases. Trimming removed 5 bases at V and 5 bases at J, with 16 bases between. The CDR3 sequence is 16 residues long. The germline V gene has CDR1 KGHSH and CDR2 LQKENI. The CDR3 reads CASSTGPPGDNSPLHF. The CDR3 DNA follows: TGTGCCAGCTCAACAGGCCCGCCAGGGGATAATTCACCCCTCCACTTT. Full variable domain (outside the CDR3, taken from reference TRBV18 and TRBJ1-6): NAGVMQNPRHLVRRRGQEARLRCSPMKGHSHVYWYRQLPEEGLKFMVYLQKENIIDESGMPKERFSAEFPKEGPSILRIQQVVRGDSAAYFCASSTGPPGDNSPLHFGNGTRLTVT.

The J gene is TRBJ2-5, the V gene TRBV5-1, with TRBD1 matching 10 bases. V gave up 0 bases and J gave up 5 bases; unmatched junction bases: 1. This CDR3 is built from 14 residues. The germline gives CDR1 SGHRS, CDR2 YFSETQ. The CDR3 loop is CASSLAGQGETQYF. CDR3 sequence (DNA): TGCGCCAGCAGCTTGGCGGGACAGGGGGAGACCCAGTACTTC.

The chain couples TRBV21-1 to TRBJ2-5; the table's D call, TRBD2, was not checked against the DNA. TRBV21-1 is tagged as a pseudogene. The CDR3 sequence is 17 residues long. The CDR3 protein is CASSKDRPGEVGETQYF. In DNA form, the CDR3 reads TGTGCCAGCAGCAAAGACCGTCCGGGAGAGGTTGGAGAGACCCAGTACTTC.

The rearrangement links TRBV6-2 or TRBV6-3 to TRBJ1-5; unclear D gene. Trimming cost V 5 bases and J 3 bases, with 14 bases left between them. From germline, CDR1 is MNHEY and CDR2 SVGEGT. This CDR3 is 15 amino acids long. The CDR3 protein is CASSSLEGFNQPQHF. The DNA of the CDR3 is TGTGCCAGCAGTAGTCTGGAGGGTTTCAATCAGCCCCAGCATTTT.